What follows are 20 T cell receptor beta chains derived from one specimen sequenced in a study of shared clonotypes between healthy human individuals. Sequencing was performed with immunoSEQ multiplex PCR; in TCRdb, only in-frame clones are kept and a portion is missing. The table records 2 million to 2.5 million clones, 85% to 95% of them present only once. Specimen: naive CD4+ T cells from PBMCs. Stated subset: CD45RA+ positively selected. The receptors come from a man in his late teens or twenties in good health. Some clones in this sample may be carry-over from other donors' samples.

In this sample, this clone turned up once. The genes are TRBV7-2 and TRBJ1-2; D unclear. CDR1 is SGHTA, CDR2 FQGNSA, per germline. The CDR3 length is 14 residues. With 1 base removed from V and 4 bases from J, the gap between germline ends came to 10 bases. CDR3: CASSLEARTYGYTF. The CDR3 nucleotides read TGTGCCAGCAGCTTAGAGGCACGGACCTATGGCTACACCTTC.

This chain links TRBV6-5 with TRBJ1-5, with D tentatively TRBD1 (5 bases). The CDR3 covers 13 residues. Germline loops: CDR1 MNHEY, CDR2 SVGAGI. The CDR3 reads CTSRQKGNQPQHF. The CDR3 DNA follows: TGTACTTCCAGACAGAAAGGCAATCAGCCCCAGCATTTT.

This sequence joins TRBV5-4 and TRBJ1-1; 7 positions match TRBD1. Trimming removed 0 bases from V and 1 base from J; junction bases left unmatched: 6. Germline loops: CDR1 SGHNT, CDR2 YYREEE (reference sequence). The CDR3 has 16 residues. The CDR3 is CASSLGGQSRNTEAFF. CDR3 nucleotides: TGTGCCAGCAGCTTGGGGGGACAGTCAAGGAACACTGAAGCTTTCTTT.

The chain carries TRBV28 and TRBJ1-6, with 10 bases matching TRBD1. With V trimmed by 8 bases and J by 8 bases, 6 bases remained unmatched. Germline-derived CDR1 and CDR2 are MDHEN and SYDVKM. This CDR3 is built from 14 residues. The CDR3 region is CASRKGQGDSPLHF. For the CDR3, the DNA is TGTGCCAGCCGGAAAGGACAGGGGGATTCACCCCTCCACTTT.

This chain joins TRBV5-1 and TRBJ1-1; 7 positions agree with TRBD1. From germline, CDR1 is SGHRS and CDR2 YFSETQ. The CDR3 totals 13 residues. J lost 11 bases, V lost 0 bases, and 7 bases had no gene match. CDR3 in amino acids: CASSLGGDRWAFF. The CDR3 DNA reads as TGCGCCAGCAGCTTGGGCGGGGACAGATGGGCTTTCTTT.

Remarks on this clone: This sample includes further DNA sequences coding for the same CDR3. This chain links TRBV28 with TRBJ2-2, with D possibly matching TRBD1 (5 bases). Germline CDR1 is MDHEN and CDR2 is SYDVKM. Trimming left V 5 bases short and J 0 bases short, with 10 bases between. The CDR3 length is 15 residues. The CDR3 protein is CASSRSGTNTGELFF. The CDR3 coding sequence is TGTGCCAGCAGTAGATCAGGGACGAACACCGGGGAGCTGTTTTTT.

The V and J genes are TRBV9 and TRBJ2-1; a possible D gene is TRBD1 (5 bases). Per the germline V gene, CDR1 is SGDLS and CDR2 is YYNGEE. The CDR3 is 16 residues long. V was shortened by 4 bases and J by 0 bases, with 14 bases between the two germline ends. CDR3 region: CASSTERGSSYNEQFF. Written as DNA, the CDR3 is TGTGCCAGCAGCACTGAAAGGGGCAGCTCCTACAATGAGCAGTTCTTC.

As to this clone: Other DNA sequences of this sample code for an identical CDR3. This rearrangement joins TRBV6-5 to TRBJ1-2, with D hard to call. With 5 bases removed from V and 3 bases from J, the gap between germline ends came to 7 bases. CDR3 size: 12 residues. Per the germline V gene, CDR1 is MNHEY and CDR2 is SVGAGI. The CDR3 protein is CASSPGHYGYTF. In DNA form, the CDR3 reads TGTGCCAGCAGTCCAGGTCACTATGGCTACACCTTC.

The chain links TRBV28 to TRBJ2-7; D uncertain. Germline V gene data show CDR1 as MDHEN and CDR2 as SYDVKM. Trimming stripped 3 bases from V and 4 bases from J, with 16 bases between. This CDR3 is built from 15 residues. The DNA for the CDR3 is TGTGCCAGCAGTTTTCGGAGTAGAGGATGGTACGAGCAGTACTTC. Amino acid sequence: CASSFRSRGWYEQYF.

This chain uses TRBV6-1 with TRBJ1-4; 8 bases align to TRBD1. Germline V CDR1 and CDR2: MNHNS, SASEGT. The junction had 9 bases not matched to a gene; V was cut back by 4 bases and J by 5 bases. There are 16 residues in the CDR3. This CDR3 is CASSGTHRGGNEKLFF. For the CDR3, the DNA is TGTGCCAGCAGTGGAACCCACAGGGGGGGAAATGAAAAACTGTTTTTT.

The chain has TRBV5-1 and TRBJ1-1; D ambiguous. Germline loops: CDR1 SGHRS, CDR2 YFSETQ. The CDR3 extends over 15 amino acids. Trimming removed 4 bases from V and 3 bases from J, with 16 bases in between. CDR3 amino acids: CASSTWGAPDTEAFF. CDR3 DNA sequence: TGCGCCAGCAGCACCTGGGGTGCCCCGGACACTGAAGCTTTCTTT.

The chain employs TRBV30 and TRBJ1-5; TRBD1 is a possible D gene (6 bases). The germline gives CDR1 GTSNPN, CDR2 SVGIG (reference sequence). The V end lost 1 base, the J end lost 4 bases, and 11 bases lay between the germline ends. The CDR3 contains 14 residues. CDR3 in amino acids: CAWSANRVNQPQHF. As DNA, the CDR3 is TGTGCCTGGAGTGCGAACAGGGTGAATCAGCCCCAGCATTTT.

This chain joins TRBV7-2 and TRBJ1-2; possibly TRBD1 for D (6 bases). V lost 6 bases to trimming and J lost 4 bases, with 15 bases between them. The CDR3 is 14 residues long. Germline V gives CDR1 SGHTA, CDR2 FQGNSA. CDR3 residues: CASSILQGVYGYTF. CDR3 coding DNA: TGTGCCAGCAGTATATTACAGGGAGTCTATGGCTACACCTTC.

The rearrangement links TRBV28 to TRBJ1-4; TRBD1 aligns across 9 bases. With 7 bases clipped from V and 7 bases from J, the junction kept 7 bases outside the gene matches. Germline V gives CDR1 MDHEN, CDR2 SYDVKM. The length of the CDR3 is 14 residues. The CDR3 bases are TGTGCCAGCAACATTGGACAGGGGACTGAAAAACTGTTTTTT. Encoded protein: CASNIGQGTEKLFF.

The genes are TRBV5-1 and TRBJ1-2, with D maybe TRBD1 (6 bases). V lost 4 bases and J 4 bases, leaving 23 bases between the germline ends. The CDR3 spans 17 residues. Germline V gives CDR1 SGHRS, CDR2 YFSETQ. CDR3 nucleotides: TGCGCCAGCAGCCAAACCCCCGGCGGGGGGCGGGTCTATGGCTACACCTTC. Protein sequence: CASSQTPGGGRVYGYTF.

V is TRBV27 and J is TRBJ1-2; TRBD1 might be the D (5 bases). Germline CDR1 and CDR2: MNHEY and SMNVEV (reference sequence). The CDR3 spans 16 residues. V shed 6 bases and J shed 0 bases, with 17 bases lying between them. This chain's CDR3 is CASRRYEQAANYGYTF. The CDR3 nucleotides read TGTGCCAGCAGACGTTATGAACAGGCCGCTAACTATGGCTACACCTTC.

This clone was detected only once. This chain links TRBV7-2 with TRBJ2-1; the D is unclear. The germline V and J ends were trimmed by 1 base and 0 bases, with 10 bases remaining between them. CDR1 and CDR2 (germline): SGHTA, FQGNSA. The CDR3 extends over 16 amino acids. CDR3 bases: TGTGCCAGCAGCTTAGACGGGCCGAGCTCCTACAATGAGCAGTTCTTC. Translation: CASSLDGPSSYNEQFF.

The chain employs TRBV7-8 and TRBJ2-3; no firm D call. The V end lost 4 bases, the J end lost 2 bases, and 4 bases lay between the germline ends. The CDR3 extends over 12 amino acids. Germline V CDR1 and CDR2: SGHVS, FQNEAQ. The DNA for the CDR3 is TGTGCCAGCAGCTATTCCACAGATACGCAGTATTTT. This translates into CASSYSTDTQYF.

The rearrangement links TRBV28 to TRBJ2-5; TRBD2 might be the D (6 bases). The CDR3 extends over 14 amino acids. Germline CDR1 MDHEN, CDR2 SYDVKM. The V and J ends lost 0 bases and 5 bases respectively, with 10 bases between them. The CDR3 here is CASSLWEGTETQYF. Written as DNA, the CDR3 is TGTGCCAGCAGTTTATGGGAGGGGACGGAGACCCAGTACTTC.

This CDR3 is CASSFYPLGEQFF. CDR3 in DNA: TGTGCCAGCAGTTTTTACCCCCTGGGGGAACAGTTCTTC. The V gene is TRBV27, the J gene TRBJ2-1; possibly TRBD1 or TRBD2 for D (5 bases each). Germline V CDR1 and CDR2: MNHEY, SMNVEV (reference sequence). The CDR3 is made up of 13 amino acids. Trimming took 3 bases from V and 13 from J, leaving 16 bases between them.